A selection of T cell receptor beta chains follows, all from one sample in a study of shared clonotypes between healthy human individuals. Sequenced by immunoSEQ multiplex PCR; TCRdb stores in-frame clones only, minus some. The table records about 1.1 million clones, roughly 80% of them present only once. Sequenced: memory CD4+ T cells from PBMCs. These TCRs come from a man between 18 and 29 years old in good health. Some clones in this sample may be carry-over from other donors' samples. Each CDR3 is given with its conserved first and last residue. Fields, in order: V gene, D gene, clone size, CDR3 length, J gene, CDR3 DNA, CDR3 protein. A D gene is named only where the DNA matches it firmly. Clone size is shown for a subset of rows, as once, few, many or a class of expanded clone.

TRBV7-2	-	-	15	TRBJ1-2	TGTGCCAGCAGCCCCTGGACCTATAGTAACTATGGCTACACCTTC	CASSPWTYSNYGYTF
TRBV7-3	TRBD2	-	13	TRBJ2-3	TGTGCCAGCATGGCGGGAGCGGCAGATACGCAGTATTTT	CASMAGAADTQYF
TRBV7-2	-	-	16	TRBJ2-5	TGTGCCAGCACCCCGATGGGAGGACTGAATAAAGAGACCCAGTACTTC	CASTPMGGLNKETQYF
TRBV19	-	-	16	TRBJ2-4	TGTGCCAGTAGTATAACGGGTCCACTAGCCAAAAACATTCAGTACTTC	CASSITGPLAKNIQYF
TRBV6-1	-	-	15	TRBJ2-4	TGTGCCAGCAGTGCCCTAGTCGGAGCCAAAAACATTCAGTACTTC	CASSALVGAKNIQYF
TRBV4-2	-	-	16	TRBJ2-5	TGTGCCAGCAGCCAGGGGGTTGGAGGGGTTCAAGAGACCCAGTACTTC	CASSQGVGGVQETQYF
TRBV6-6	TRBD2	-	16	TRBJ2-1	TGTGCCAGCAGTTACCCGGCTAGCGGGAGGGGCGGTGAGCAGTTCTTC	CASSYPASGRGGEQFF
TRBV30	-	-	11	TRBJ1-1	TGTGCCTGGAAGGGGAACACTGAAGCTTTCTTT	CAWKGNTEAFF
TRBV25-1	TRBD2	-	15	TRBJ2-1	TGTGCCAGCAGTGACATGGCGGGGGCCTACAATGAGCAGTTCTTC	CASSDMAGAYNEQFF
TRBV7-2	-	-	16	TRBJ2-1	TGTGCCAGCAGCTCCGCCTCGGGAGTAGCCTACAATGAGCAGTTCTTC	CASSSASGVAYNEQFF
TRBV7-9	TRBD1	-	14	TRBJ2-7	TGTGCCAGCAGCTTGGACGGGACAGTCTACGAGCAGTACTTC	CASSLDGTVYEQYF
TRBV5-4	-	-	15	TRBJ1-4	TGTGCCAGCAGCTTGGAGCAGGGTTTGACTGGAAAACTGTTTTTT	CASSLEQGLTGKLFF
TRBV7-9	TRBD1	-	15	TRBJ1-4	TGTGCCAGCAGCTTAGCGCGGACAGGGACTGAAAAACTGTTTTTT	CASSLARTGTEKLFF
TRBV5-4	-	-	14	TRBJ1-1	TGTGCCAGCAGCTTGGACGGGTTGAACACTGAAGCTTTCTTT	CASSLDGLNTEAFF
TRBV7-9	-	-	17	TRBJ1-5	TGTGCCAGCAGCACCGGGACCCTAGCTTATAGCAATCAGCCCCAGCATTTT	CASSTGTLAYSNQPQHF
TRBV4-3	-	-	14	TRBJ1-3	TGCGCCAGCAGCCAAGATCCAACTGGAAACACCATATATTTT	CASSQDPTGNTIYF
TRBV4-2	-	few	18	TRBJ2-1	TGTGCCAGCAGCCAATCCAGGGGCGGAACATGGCTAGTCGATGAGCAGTTCTTC	CASSQSRGGTWLVDEQFF
TRBV5-1	-	-	14	TRBJ2-1	TGCGCCAGCAGCTTGATGGGACCGAACAATGAGCAGTTCTTC	CASSLMGPNNEQFF
TRBV6-6	-	once	15	TRBJ1-6	TGTGCCAGCAGTTACCAAGGGGGGTATAATTCACCCCTCCACTTT	CASSYQGGYNSPLHF
TRBV5-4	TRBD2	few	15	TRBJ2-1	TGTGCCAGCAGCTACCGACTAGCCGGCGACAATGAGCAGTTCTTC	CASSYRLAGDNEQFF
TRBV5-1	TRBD2	-	18	TRBJ2-7	TGCGCCAGCAGCTTAGGGACTAGCGGGAGGGCCCGGGCCTACGAGCAGTACTTC	CASSLGTSGRARAYEQYF
TRBV4-3	TRBD1	-	18	TRBJ2-4	TGCGCCAGCAGCCAGGGCAGGGGGCCAGGTGGTGGCAAAAACATTCAGTACTTC	CASSQGRGPGGGKNIQYF
TRBV9	-	-	14	TRBJ2-3	TGTGCCAGCAGCGATAGCGGTAGGACAGATACGCAGTATTTT	CASSDSGRTDTQYF
TRBV2	TRBD2	-	15	TRBJ2-1	TGTGCCAGCAGCAGAGGACTAGCGGACGACAATGAGCAGTTCTTC	CASSRGLADDNEQFF
TRBV15	-	-	12	TRBJ2-2	TGTGCCACCAGGAAGACGGCCGGGGAGCTGTTTTTT	CATRKTAGELFF
TRBV15	-	-	15	TRBJ2-5	TGTGCCACCAGCAGAGATCCTACTACCCAAGAGACCCAGTACTTC	CATSRDPTTQETQYF
TRBV11-2	-	-	15	TRBJ2-5	TGTGCCAGCAGCTTAGATCCCGCAGCCCAAGAGACCCAGTACTTC	CASSLDPAAQETQYF
TRBV23-1	TRBD1	once	17	TRBJ2-1	TGCGCCAGCAGTCAAGAGCCCGACAGGGGGGTCTACAATGAGCAGTTCTTC	CASSQEPDRGVYNEQFF
TRBV28	TRBD1	-	14	TRBJ2-7	TGTGCCAGCAGTTCGCCGGGACAGTTCTACGAGCAGTACTTC	CASSSPGQFYEQYF
TRBV2	-	few	13	TRBJ1-1	TGTGCCAGCAGCGAGGAGGTGAACACTGAAGCTTTCTTT	CASSEEVNTEAFF
TRBV14	TRBD1	-	16	TRBJ2-4	TGTGCCAGCAGCCTAAGGACAGGGCTAGCCAAAAACATTCAGTACTTC	CASSLRTGLAKNIQYF
TRBV5-5	TRBD1	-	13	TRBJ1-4	TGTGCCTCCCGACAGGGCCCTAATGAAAAACTGTTTTTT	CASRQGPNEKLFF
TRBV7-3	TRBD2	-	14	TRBJ2-1	TGTGCCAGCAGCCCTAGCGGGAGGGACAATGAGCAGTTCTTC	CASSPSGRDNEQFF
TRBV7-9	TRBD1	few	15	TRBJ2-1	TGTGCCAGCAGCGGGAGTGGACAGGGCTACAATGAGCAGTTCTTC	CASSGSGQGYNEQFF
TRBV6-6	TRBD1	-	16	TRBJ1-5	TGTGCCAGCAGTTACTCGGGACAGATTAGCAATCAGCCCCAGCATTTT	CASSYSGQISNQPQHF
TRBV7-9	TRBD2	-	16	TRBJ2-1	TGTGCCAGCAGCTCCCCCGGGACTAGCGCGTACAATGAGCAGTTCTTC	CASSSPGTSAYNEQFF
TRBV4-2	TRBD2	-	17	TRBJ2-5	TGTGCCAGCAGCCTAAACCCTAGCGGGAGCGGACAAGAGACCCAGTACTTC	CASSLNPSGSGQETQYF
TRBV30	-	-	14	TRBJ1-3	TGTGCCTGGAGTGGGGGATTCGCTGGAAACACCATATATTTT	CAWSGGFAGNTIYF
TRBV28	TRBD1	-	16	TRBJ1-1	TGTGCCAGCAGTTTTCGTACAGGGGGGGTGAACACTGAAGCTTTCTTT	CASSFRTGGVNTEAFF
TRBV28	-	few	11	TRBJ1-2	TGTGCCAGCAAGGATAACTATGGCTACACCTTC	CASKDNYGYTF
TRBV28	TRBD1	-	16	TRBJ1-3	TGTGCCAGCACCCCCGGCGGGCAGGGGGGAGGAAACACCATATATTTT	CASTPGGQGGGNTIYF